Listed below are T cell receptor beta chains from one sample, sequenced in a study of technical replicates of blood from several donors. TCRdb's copy holds only in-frame clones and misses some; the assay was immunoSEQ multiplex PCR. Here the sample spans fewer than 10,000 clones, roughly 89% being singletons. Sequencing was done on a sample of PBMCs. The receptors derive from a human donor in good health. The CDR3 runs from the conserved cysteine through the conserved F or W. The D gene is left open where the match is weak. The listing skips clone size in some rows; elsewhere it reads once, few, many or a size class.

TRBJ2-7,TRBV14,NA,NA,CASSQDLWRSTYEQYF,TGTGCCAGCAGCCAAGATCTCTGGCGGTCTACCTACGAGCAGTACTTC
TRBJ1-4,TRBV2,TRBD1,NA,CASSERRTGAEEKLFF,TGTGCCAGCAGTGAACGTCGGACAGGGGCAGAGGAAAAACTGTTTTTT
TRBJ1-2,TRBV6-5,NA,NA,CASSYTTGGGYTF,TGTGCCAGCAGTTACACCACGGGGGGAGGCTACACCTTC
TRBJ2-1,TRBV7-9,TRBD1,NA,CASSPGTGNEQFF,TGTGCCAGCAGCCCGGGGACAGGCAATGAGCAGTTCTTC
TRBJ2-1,TRBV20-1,NA,NA,CSAREREEQFF,TGCAGTGCTAGAGAAAGGGAGGAGCAGTTCTTC
TRBJ2-7,TRBV6-6,NA,NA,CASSPVEGREQYF,TGTGCCAGCAGCCCCGTAGAGGGTCGCGAGCAGTACTTC
TRBJ1-4,TRBV25-1,TRBD1,NA,CASSEYIGTGVNEKLFF,TGTGCCAGCAGTGAATATATCGGGACAGGAGTTAATGAAAAACTGTTTTTT
TRBJ2-7,TRBV27,NA,NA,CASSWNSPNYEQYF,TGTGCCAGCAGTTGGAACAGCCCCAACTACGAGCAGTACTTC
TRBJ2-7,TRBV2,NA,once,CASRRESYEQYF,TGTGCCAGCCGTCGGGAGTCCTACGAGCAGTACTTC
TRBJ2-2,TRBV5-1,NA,NA,CASTAGATLNTGELFF,TGCGCCAGCACGGCAGGGGCCACCCTGAACACCGGGGAGCTGTTTTTT
TRBJ2-7,TRBV28,NA,NA,CASSPPGATYEQYF,TGTGCCAGCAGTCCCCCAGGGGCTACCTACGAGCAGTACTTC
TRBJ1-2,TRBV10-1,NA,NA,CASSRDNYEGYTF,TGCGCCAGCAGCCGGGACAACTATGAAGGCTACACCTTC
TRBJ1-1,TRBV30,NA,few,CAWSVGLGSTEAFF,TGTGCCTGGAGTGTGGGTCTGGGGAGCACTGAAGCTTTCTTT
TRBJ2-7,TRBV7-9,NA,NA,CASNPALAGHEQYF,TGTGCCAGCAACCCCGCCCTGGCGGGACACGAGCAGTACTTC
TRBJ2-7,TRBV7-9,TRBD2,once,CASGLAGGKYEQYF,TGTGCCAGCGGCCTAGCGGGAGGAAAGTACGAGCAGTACTTC
TRBJ1-2,TRBV29-1,NA,NA,CSVVQDGYTF,TGCAGCGTTGTCCAGGATGGCTACACCTTC
TRBJ1-3,TRBV28,TRBD1,once,CASSIRQGAGNTIYF,TGTGCCAGCAGTATCAGACAGGGGGCTGGAAACACCATATATTTT
TRBJ1-1,TRBV10-2,NA,NA,CASRQAPNTEAFF,TGCGCCAGCAGACAGGCCCCGAACACTGAAGCTTTCTTT
TRBJ2-1,TRBV11-3,TRBD2,NA,CASSSLTSGRAGEQFF,TGTGCCAGCAGCTCCCTGACTAGCGGGAGAGCAGGTGAGCAGTTCTTC
TRBJ1-2,TRBV27,TRBD1,once,CASSLSRGLGGYTF,TGTGCCAGCAGTTTATCTAGGGGGCTTGGTGGCTACACCTTC
TRBJ2-7,TRBV27,NA,NA,CASQDSYEQYF,TGTGCCAGCCAGGACAGCTACGAGCAGTACTTC
TRBJ1-1,TRBV6-1,TRBD1,NA,CASSDGQGYSNTEAFF,TGTGCCAGCAGTGATGGACAGGGATACTCGAACACTGAAGCTTTCTTT
TRBJ2-3,TRBV5-1,NA,once,CASSLVSGEADTQYF,TGCGCCAGCAGCTTGGTTTCCGGGGAGGCAGATACGCAGTATTTT
TRBJ1-2,TRBV23-1,TRBD1,NA,CASSQSDRENYGYTF,TGCGCCAGCAGTCAATCCGACAGGGAGAACTATGGCTACACCTTC
TRBJ2-7,TRBV28,TRBD1,NA,CASSRQGAYEQYF,TGTGCCAGCAGTCGACAGGGGGCCTACGAGCAGTACTTC
TRBJ2-2,TRBV7-9,TRBD2,NA,CASSIPPGLAGGSGELFF,TGTGCCAGCAGCATACCACCCGGTCTAGCGGGAGGATCCGGGGAGCTGTTTTTT
TRBJ2-5,TRBV29-1,NA,NA,CSALGGQIPQETQYF,TGCAGCGCCCTCGGGGGGCAAATCCCTCAAGAGACCCAGTACTTC
TRBJ2-7,TRBV7-9,TRBD1,NA,CASSPGQGWTYEQYF,TGTGCCAGCAGCCCGGGACAGGGTTGGACCTACGAGCAGTACTTC
TRBJ2-1,TRBV5-1,TRBD2,NA,CASSLRTSGNPLGGNEQFF,TGCGCCAGCAGCCTCCGGACTAGCGGGAACCCCCTAGGGGGGAATGAGCAGTTCTTC
TRBJ1-4,TRBV29-1,NA,NA,CSAGLRLGEKLFF,TGCAGCGCCGGCCTGCGGTTGGGTGAAAAACTGTTTTTT
TRBJ2-1,TRBV7-9,NA,NA,CASSLWLSSYNEQFF,TGTGCCAGCAGCTTATGGCTGTCCTCCTACAATGAGCAGTTCTTC
TRBJ2-1,TRBV7-9,TRBD2,NA,CASSLGGRAYNEQFF,TGTGCCAGCAGCTTAGGCGGGAGGGCCTACAATGAGCAGTTCTTC
TRBJ2-7,TRBV6-5,TRBD2,NA,CASTDGLAGAREQYF,TGTGCCAGCACCGATGGACTAGCGGGAGCTCGCGAGCAGTACTTC
TRBJ2-7,TRBV5-1,NA,NA,CASSLAYSGYEQYF,TGCGCCAGCAGCTTGGCCTACAGTGGATACGAGCAGTACTTC
TRBJ2-7,TRBV5-6,NA,NA,CASSFLGGGNEQYF,TGTGCCAGCAGCTTCCTGGGAGGCGGGAACGAGCAGTACTTC
TRBJ2-7,TRBV12-5,TRBD2,NA,CASGLEAGGPYEQYF,TGTGCTAGTGGTTTGGAAGCGGGAGGGCCCTACGAGCAGTACTTC
TRBJ1-5,TRBV4-1,TRBD1,few,CASSLIGTGINQPQHF,TGCGCCAGCAGCCTAATAGGGACAGGGATCAATCAGCCCCAGCATTTT
TRBJ2-7,TRBV29-1,NA,NA,CSGLHRDEQYF,TGCAGCGGTCTCCACAGGGACGAGCAGTACTTC
TRBJ2-7,TRBV27,NA,NA,CASSPLGGYEQYF,TGTGCCAGCAGTCCGTTGGGGGGTTACGAGCAGTACTTC
TRBJ2-3,TRBV9,TRBD2,NA,CASSAGTSGGADTQYF,TGTGCCAGCAGCGCAGGGACTAGCGGGGGCGCAGATACGCAGTATTTT
TRBJ1-2,TRBV5-1,NA,NA,CASSPGGTRPHGYTF,TGCGCCAGCAGCCCTGGGGGGACGAGGCCTCATGGCTACACCTTC
TRBJ2-7,TRBV10-3,TRBD2,NA,CAISESVGLAGGYEQYF,TGTGCCATCAGTGAGTCGGTGGGACTAGCGGGAGGCTACGAGCAGTACTTC
TRBJ2-7,TRBV10-3,TRBD1,NA,CAIRGQGAYEQYF,TGTGCCATCAGGGGACAGGGGGCTTACGAGCAGTACTTC
TRBJ2-3,TRBV13,NA,NA,CASSSWTEVNTDTQYF,TGTGCCAGCAGCTCATGGACGGAGGTTAACACAGATACGCAGTATTTT
TRBJ2-7,TRBV28,NA,NA,CASSFSLYEQYF,TGTGCCAGCAGTTTCTCTCTTTACGAGCAGTACTTC